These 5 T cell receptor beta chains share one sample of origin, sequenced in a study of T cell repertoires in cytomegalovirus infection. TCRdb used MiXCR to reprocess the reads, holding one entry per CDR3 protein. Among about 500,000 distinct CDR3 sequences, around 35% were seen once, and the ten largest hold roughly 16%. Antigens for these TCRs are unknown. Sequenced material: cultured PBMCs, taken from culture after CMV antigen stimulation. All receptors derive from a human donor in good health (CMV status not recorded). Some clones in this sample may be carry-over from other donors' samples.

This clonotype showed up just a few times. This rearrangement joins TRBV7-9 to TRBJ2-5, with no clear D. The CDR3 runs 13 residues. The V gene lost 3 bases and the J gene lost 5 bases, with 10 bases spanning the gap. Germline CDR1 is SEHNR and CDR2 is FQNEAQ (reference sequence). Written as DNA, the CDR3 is TGTGCCAGCAGCTTCGGCCCGTGGGAGACCCAGTACTTC. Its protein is CASSFGPWETQYF.

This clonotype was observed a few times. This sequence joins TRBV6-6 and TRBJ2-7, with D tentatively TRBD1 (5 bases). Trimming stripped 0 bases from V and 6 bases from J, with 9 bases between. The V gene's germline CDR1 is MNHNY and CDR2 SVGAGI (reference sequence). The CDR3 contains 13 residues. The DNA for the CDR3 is TGTGCCAGCAGTTACTCAGGGGTTGGCGAGCAGTACTTC. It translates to CASSYSGVGEQYF.

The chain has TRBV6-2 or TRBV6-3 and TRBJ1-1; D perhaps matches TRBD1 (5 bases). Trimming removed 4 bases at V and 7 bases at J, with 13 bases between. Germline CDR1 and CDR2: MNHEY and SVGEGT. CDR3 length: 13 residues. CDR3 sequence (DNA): TGTGCCAGCAGTTCGGCGGGGGTTATTGAAGCTTTCTTT. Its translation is CASSSAGVIEAFF.

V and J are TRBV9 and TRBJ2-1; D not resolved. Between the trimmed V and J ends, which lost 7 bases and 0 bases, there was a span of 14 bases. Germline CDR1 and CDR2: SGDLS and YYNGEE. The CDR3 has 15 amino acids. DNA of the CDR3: TGTGCCAGCGGGGAAAGCAGATTCTCCTACAATGAGCAGTTCTTC. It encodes CASGESRFSYNEQFF.

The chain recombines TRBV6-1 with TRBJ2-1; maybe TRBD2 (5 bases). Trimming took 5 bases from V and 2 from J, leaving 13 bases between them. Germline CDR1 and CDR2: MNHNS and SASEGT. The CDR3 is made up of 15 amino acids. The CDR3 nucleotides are TGTGCCAGCAGTTACGGCCGGGGAACCTACAATGAGCAGTTCTTC. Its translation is CASSYGRGTYNEQFF.